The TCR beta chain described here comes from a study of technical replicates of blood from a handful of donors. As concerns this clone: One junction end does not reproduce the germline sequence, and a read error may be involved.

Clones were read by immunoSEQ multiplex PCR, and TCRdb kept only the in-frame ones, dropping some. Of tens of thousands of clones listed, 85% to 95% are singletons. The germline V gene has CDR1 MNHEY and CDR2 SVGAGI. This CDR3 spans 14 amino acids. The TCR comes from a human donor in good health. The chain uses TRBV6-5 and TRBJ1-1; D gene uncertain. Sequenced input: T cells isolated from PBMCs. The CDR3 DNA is TGTGCCAGCAGTCCCGCGAGAGCGAACACTGAAGTTTTCTTT. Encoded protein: CASSPARANTEVFF.